This TCR beta chain was identified during a study of T cell repertoires in cytomegalovirus infection. Whole-study context: Based on public TCR beta signatures, there were indications of CMV infection and of a matching HLA type.

From the reads, TCRdb called clonotypes with MiXCR, one entry per CDR3 protein. The sample lists around 740,000 distinct CDR3 sequences; less than 40% were seen once. The J segment lost 1 base and the V segment lost 8 bases, leaving 10 bases of the junction unmatched. This CDR3 has 14 residues. Germline V lookup: CDR1 DFQATT, CDR2 SNEGSKA (reference sequence). Note on this clonotype: Its antigen is unknown.

The study's findings and limits: Cumulated frequencies of public TCR beta families served to identify carriers of CMV plus the relevant HLA. Predominance within the ex vivo response was attributable to HLA-C-restricted CMV-specific TCR beta clonotypes.

The clonotype comes from a human donor in good health (CMV status not recorded). Some clones in this sample may be carry-over from other donors' samples. Sample: PBMCs. The chain is built from TRBV20-1 and TRBJ2-5; 7 nucleotides agree with TRBD2. The CDR3, as DNA: TGCAGTTCTAAGCGGGGCGGCCCCCAAGAGACCCAGTACTTC. This translates into CSSKRGGPQETQYF.